Sequencing of this T cell receptor beta chain was carried out in a study of cytomegalovirus exposure and HLA in healthy donors. Turning to the study itself: From HLA-typed donors, an early data release held around 80 million unique TCRs. General study results and limits: The study found most TCR sequences rare, yet found some public TCRs in many donors. Most CMV-associated TCR beta chains were later found to appear HLA-restricted.

Remarks on this clone: Its antigen is still unknown.

13 Jbeta primers and 60 Vbeta primers were used for the PCR. Original processing methods: About 11 million of the about 80 million unique TCR beta chains counted in a later analysis were shared. Method: immunoSEQ multiplex PCR; TCRdb's copy keeps in-frame clones and lacks some. From that table come the V and J calls and clone size; the DNA was used to work out D and trimming. The table shows some 160,000 clones, with roughly 82% occurring only once. CDR1 is SGHTA, CDR2 FQGTGA, per germline. The CDR3 spans 13 residues. V lost 5 bases and J lost 4; bases outside the gene matches: 3. This TCR was sampled from a woman younger than 45 in good health and CMV-seronegative. Sequencing was done on a sample of PBMCs. The chain is built from TRBV7-3 and TRBJ2-3; 7 bases line up with TRBD2. As DNA, the CDR3 is TGTGCCAGCAGCCGGGGGGTTCCAGATACGCAGTATTTT. It translates to CASSRGVPDTQYF.